This T cell receptor beta chain was sequenced in a study of blood T cell repertoires in COVID-19. The V segment lost 2 bases and the J segment 2 bases; nucleotides outside the gene matches: 1. Germline CDR1 reads LGHDT; CDR2 reads YNNKEL (reference sequence). The CDR3 length is 14 residues. Clones were read by immunoSEQ multiplex PCR, and TCRdb kept only the in-frame ones, dropping some. The sample carries approximately 100,000 clones, roughly nine tenths recorded once. The material sequenced was peripheral blood. The chain combines TRBV3-1 (or the pseudogene TRBV3-2) with TRBJ2-7; TRBD2 matches at 9 bases. The source is a human donor in a cohort sampled during active COVID-19. The CDR3 DNA reads as TGTGCCAGCAGCCAACTAGCGGGAACCTACGAGCAGTACTTC. It translates to CASSQLAGTYEQYF.